The sequence of this T cell receptor beta chain was determined in a study of T cell changes during pregnancy in multiple sclerosis. Profiling relied on immunoSEQ multiplex PCR, and the TCRdb table lists in-frame clones only, not all of them. Counted here are approximately 46,000 clones, 90% occurring once; the ten biggest clones make up 5% to 5.5%. With V trimmed by 6 bases and J by 0 bases, 2 bases remained unmatched. CDR3 length equals 16 residues. Germline CDR1 MNHEY, CDR2 SMNVEV (reference sequence). This rearrangement joins TRBV27 to TRBJ2-2, with 12 positions matching TRBD2. The source was peripheral blood, collected after pregnancy. The receptor's source is a female donor in good health, enrolled as a control in a pregnancy study. This chain's CDR3 is CASSRLAGANTGELFF. The CDR3 DNA is TGTGCCAGCAGCCGACTAGCGGGGGCGAACACCGGGGAGCTGTTTTTT.